This entry describes one T cell receptor beta chain. The antigen is undetermined. The sample originates from a study of cytomegalovirus exposure and HLA in healthy donors. Study as a whole: In an early release, HLA-typed donors contributed approximately 82 million unique TCR sequences.

It was with 60 Vbeta and 13 Jbeta primers that the PCR ran. Data came from immunoSEQ multiplex PCR; TCRdb stores just in-frame clones and leaves some out. The profile shows about 160,000 clones, about four fifths of them singletons. General observations from the study: The authors later linked a missense DCLRE1C variant to TCR beta V- and J-gene trimming.

The CDR3 consists of 15 residues. The V and J ends lost 4 bases and 8 bases respectively, with 15 bases between them. Germline CDR1 SNHLY, CDR2 FYNNEI. This receptor was identified in a woman aged 50 to 65 in good health and CMV-seropositive. This chain uses TRBV2 with TRBJ1-6, with D possibly being TRBD1 (6 bases). The sequenced sample consisted of PBMCs. The CDR3: CASSGNREGHSPLHF. In nucleotides, the CDR3 is TGTGCCAGCAGTGGGAACAGGGAGGGCCATTCACCCCTCCACTTT.